Below are 19 T cell receptor beta chains sequenced from a single sample in a study of CD8 T cells in Susac syndrome. With random hexamers, about 0.45 to 1 ug RNA was reverse transcribed. Each CDR3 protein gets one entry after TCRdb re-called the immunoSEQ multiplex PCR reads with MiXCR. The sample has about 300,000 distinct CDR3 sequences, about 91% seen once. The source material was CD8+ T cells from PBMCs. The source is a human donor with multiple sclerosis.

V is TRBV5-4 and J is TRBJ1-1, with TRBD1 as a possible D gene (5 bases). Germline assignment: CDR1 SGHNT and CDR2 YYREEE (reference sequence). The CDR3 has 10 residues. Deletions cut 6 bases from V and 10 bases from J, with 10 bases between. Here the CDR3 reads CASIRGAAFF. CDR3 DNA: TGTGCCAGCATTAGGGGAGCAGCTTTCTTT.

This chain uses TRBV7-9 with TRBJ2-1, with D possibly TRBD2 on 7 matching bases. This CDR3 has 16 amino acids. V dropped 4 bases and J dropped 2 bases, with 15 bases sitting between them. Germline V lookup: CDR1 SEHNR, CDR2 FQNEAQ (reference sequence). DNA of the CDR3: TGTGCCAGCAGCTCAACCCCGGGGGGCACCTACAATGAGCAGTTCTTC. Protein product: CASSSTPGGTYNEQFF.

The chain joins TRBV7-9 to TRBJ2-1; no definite D call. The CDR3 has 9 amino acids. The V end lost 10 bases, the J end lost 9 bases, and 7 bases lay between the germline ends. Per germline, CDR1 SEHNR and CDR2 FQNEAQ (reference sequence). In nucleotides, the CDR3 is TGTGCCACACAAGTTGAGCAGTTCTTC. Protein: CATQVEQFF. The complete variable domain, with remaining parts taken from reference TRBV7-9 and TRBJ2-1, reads DTGVSQNPRHKITKRGQNVTFRCDPISEHNRLYWYRQTLGQGPEFLTYFQNEAQLEKSRLLSDRFSAERPKGSFSTLEIQRTEQGDSAMYLCATQVEQFFGPGTRLTVL.

The chain is built from TRBV13 and TRBJ2-1; the match to TRBD2 covers 9 bases. CDR3 length equals 15 residues. The germline gives CDR1 PRHDT, CDR2 FYEKMQ (reference sequence). V shed 5 bases, J shed 5 bases, and the junction held 7 bases outside the gene matches. CDR3 loop: CASSLPGLANNEQFF. CDR3 nucleotide sequence: TGTGCCAGCAGCCTACCGGGACTAGCCAACAATGAGCAGTTCTTC.

This clonotype has a handful of counts. The chain uses TRBV25-1 and TRBJ2-2, with no clear D. Germline CDR1 reads MGHDK; CDR2 reads SYGVNS. V dropped 4 bases and J dropped 3 bases, with 9 bases sitting between them. CDR3 length: 14 amino acids. CDR3 sequence (DNA): TGTGCCAGCAGTGGACATGAGGACACCGGGGAGCTGTTTTTT. This codes for CASSGHEDTGELFF. The variable domain in full, completed from reference TRBV25-1 and TRBJ2-2, reads EADIYQTPRYLVIGTGKKITLECSQTMGHDKMYWYQQDPGMELHLIHYSYGVNSTEKGDLSSESTVSRIRTEHFPLTLESARPSHTSQYLCASSGHEDTGELFFGEGSRLTVL.

The V gene is TRBV6-2 or TRBV6-3, the J gene TRBJ1-1; D is unresolved. Germline V lookup: CDR1 MNHEY, CDR2 SVGEGT. V shed 6 bases and J shed 3 bases, with 11 bases lying between them. The CDR3 runs to 13 residues. CDR3 residues: CASRRGEYTEAFF. In DNA form, the CDR3 reads TGTGCCAGCAGGCGGGGAGAGTACACTGAAGCTTTCTTT.

About this clonotype itself: The junction shows a germline mismatch at one end, possibly a read error. The J gene is TRBJ2-7, the V gene TRBV27, with D perhaps being TRBD1 or TRBD2 (5 bases each). CDR3 length equals 14 residues. In germline, CDR1 is MNHEY, CDR2 SMNVEV (reference sequence). The DNA for the CDR3 is TGTGCCAGCAGTTACTCCCGGGACGGCTACGAGCAGCACTTC. Protein sequence: CASSYSRDGYEQHF.

The chain combines TRBV10-3 with TRBJ1-2; 9 nucleotides match TRBD1. Germline V CDR1 and CDR2: ENHRY, SYGVKD. The CDR3 spans 13 residues. V lost 11 bases, J lost 12 bases, and 16 bases stayed unmatched. CDR3 in amino acids: CAVGEDRGNRNTF. The CDR3 DNA reads as TGTGCCGTCGGCGAGGACAGGGGTAATAGAAACACCTTC.

This clonotype was found a few times. This chain links TRBV7-9 with TRBJ2-1; TRBD2 agrees at 14 bases. Trimming at V came to 9 bases and at J to 7 bases, leaving 2 bases not matched to a gene. The CDR3 has 13 residues. Germline V gene lookup returns CDR1 SEHNR and CDR2 FQNEAQ (reference sequence). The CDR3 sequence: CARGTSGSNEQFF. In nucleotides, the CDR3 is TGTGCCAGGGGGACTAGCGGGAGTAATGAGCAGTTCTTC.

This chain links TRBV7-9 with TRBJ1-2; TRBD1 aligns across 7 bases. The V gene's germline CDR1 is SEHNR and CDR2 FQNEAQ (reference sequence). With V trimmed by 1 base and J by 3 bases, 2 bases remained unmatched. CDR3 length equals 14 residues. CDR3 sequence: CASSLVGTDYGYTF. The DNA for the CDR3 is TGTGCCAGCAGCTTAGTGGGGACAGACTATGGCTACACCTTC.

The chain uses TRBV28 and TRBJ2-1, with a weak D call TRBD2 (5 bases). Germline lookup yields CDR1 MDHEN and CDR2 SYDVKM. The CDR3 loop spans 15 amino acids. V lost 4 bases and J lost 0, with 10 bases in between. The CDR3 sequence is CASSWSGSSYNEQFF. The CDR3 nucleotides are TGTGCCAGCAGTTGGAGTGGGAGCTCCTACAATGAGCAGTTCTTC.

The chain recombines TRBV19 with TRBJ2-5; D uncertain. V gave up 5 bases and J gave up 1 base, with 17 bases separating them. Germline lookup yields CDR1 LNHDA and CDR2 SQIVND (reference sequence). The CDR3 has 16 amino acids. The CDR3 region is CASSHDRRQPQETQYF. The CDR3 nucleotides are TGTGCCAGTAGTCATGACCGTAGGCAGCCCCAAGAGACCCAGTACTTC.

This clonotype appeared once. The chain joins TRBV30 to TRBJ2-3; D unclear. Trimming cost V 2 bases and J 0 bases, with 12 bases left between them. The CDR3 is 15 residues long. Germline CDR1 reads GTSNPN; CDR2 reads SVGIG (reference sequence). CDR3 DNA sequence: TGTGCCTGGAGTTTGGGCGGAACTAGCACAGATACGCAGTATTTT. Translation: CAWSLGGTSTDTQYF.

This chain links TRBV5-1 with TRBJ2-3; no reliable D call. The V gene lost 2 bases and the J gene lost 5 bases, with 24 bases spanning the gap. Germline V gene lookup returns CDR1 SGHRS and CDR2 YFSETQ. This CDR3 region has 18 residues. The CDR3 is CASSFESAGPWGEDTQYF. The CDR3 DNA sequence: TGCGCCAGCAGCTTTGAATCGGCTGGCCCCTGGGGTGAAGATACGCAGTATTTT.

The rearrangement links TRBV10-3 to TRBJ1-2; the D is unclear. V shed 0 bases and J shed 3 bases, with 11 bases lying between them. The germline CDR1 and CDR2 sequences are ENHRY and SYGVKD. The CDR3 has 15 residues. CDR3 region: CAISESSRSDYGYTF. The CDR3 coding sequence is TGTGCCATCAGTGAGTCGAGTCGGTCAGACTATGGCTACACCTTC.

In DNA form, the CDR3 reads TGTGCCAGCAGGATGACAGGGAAGGAACCCACCGGGGAGCTGTTTTTT. Amino acids: CASRMTGKEPTGELFF. V usage is TRBV6-2 or TRBV6-3 and J usage is TRBJ2-2; TRBD1 matches at 7 bases. CDR3 size: 16 residues. Trimming removed 6 bases from V and 4 bases from J; junction bases left unmatched: 11. Germline lookup yields CDR1 MNHEY and CDR2 SVGEGT.

V usage is TRBV29-1 and J usage is TRBJ2-1; D gene unclear. V dropped 7 bases and J dropped 3 bases, with 22 bases sitting between them. CDR1 and CDR2 (germline): SQVTM, ANQGSEA. The CDR3 is 16 residues long. In DNA, the CDR3 is TGCAGCGCGTGCCCAGGCTTCGGCACCCACTACAATGAGCAGTTCTTC. This gives the protein CSACPGFGTHYNEQFF.

This clonotype was recorded once. The V and J genes are TRBV4-2 and TRBJ2-7; D is perhaps TRBD2 (6 bases). CDR3 size: 17 residues. In germline, CDR1 is LGHNA, CDR2 YNFKEQ. With 0 bases removed from V and 1 base from J, the gap between germline ends came to 16 bases. This CDR3 reads CASSQDLGGESSYEQYF. Here the CDR3 DNA reads TGTGCCAGCAGCCAAGATCTCGGGGGAGAGAGTTCCTACGAGCAGTACTTC.

The sample holds one count of this clonotype. This sequence joins TRBV28 and TRBJ2-7; a possible D gene is TRBD1 (6 bases). Germline V gene sequence: CDR1 MDHEN, CDR2 SYDVKM. V lost 6 bases to trimming and J lost 0 bases, with 12 bases between them. The CDR3 spans 14 residues. The DNA for the CDR3 is TGTGCCAGCAGAGGGGCAGGGGACTCCTACGAGCAGTACTTC. This codes for CASRGAGDSYEQYF.